Each of the 29 T cell receptor beta chains below was sequenced from the same sample in a study of blood T cell repertoires in COVID-19. TCRdb's copy holds only in-frame clones and misses some; the assay was immunoSEQ multiplex PCR. The table has fewer than 300,000 clones, roughly nine tenths seen once. Sequenced sample: peripheral blood. Every receptor here comes from a woman between 25 and 40 years old with COVID-19, enrolled during active disease.

The rearrangement uses TRBV10-3 and TRBJ2-1, with D tentatively TRBD1 (5 bases). Germline loops: CDR1 ENHRY, CDR2 SYGVKD. The CDR3 totals 14 residues. The V end was cut by 2 bases, the J end by 5 bases, with 10 bases between. CDR3 sequence reads: CAISELQENNEQFF. For the CDR3, the DNA is TGTGCCATCAGTGAGCTACAGGAAAACAATGAGCAGTTCTTC.

The chain links TRBV7-6 to TRBJ2-7, with 14 bases identical to TRBD2. The CDR3 has 16 amino acids. V shed 2 bases, J shed 4 bases, and the junction held 4 bases outside the gene matches. Germline values: CDR1 SGHVS, CDR2 FNYEAQ. CDR3 in amino acids: CASSLMTSGRGYEQYF. The CDR3 DNA reads TGTGCCAGCAGCTTAATGACTAGCGGGAGGGGTTACGAGCAGTACTTC. The variable domain in full, with the rest retrieved from reference TRBV7-6 and TRBJ2-7, is GAGVSQSPRYKVTKRGQDVALRCDPISGHVSLYWYRQALGQGPEFLTYFNYEAQQDKSGLPNDRFSAERPEGSISTLTIQRTEQRDSAMYRCASSLMTSGRGYEQYFGPGTRLTVT.

The chain carries TRBV28 and TRBJ1-5, with 8 bases aligning to TRBD1. Germline CDR1 is MDHEN and CDR2 is SYDVKM. This CDR3 is built from 19 residues. V shed 3 bases, J shed 2 bases, and the junction held 15 bases outside the gene matches. The CDR3 region has the DNA TGTGCCAGCAGTTTTTCCATAACTAACAGGGGGATCGGCAATCAGCCCCAGCATTTT. Translated: CASSFSITNRGIGNQPQHF.

This clone was recorded only once. This chain links TRBV10-3 with TRBJ1-4; D is undetermined. The CDR3 contains 13 residues. Germline V CDR1 and CDR2: ENHRY, SYGVKD. Deletions cut 4 bases from V and 4 bases from J, with 7 bases between. The CDR3 loop is CAISAGYNEKLFF. CDR3 sequence (DNA): TGTGCCATCAGTGCGGGGTATAATGAAAAACTGTTTTTT.

The chain recombines TRBV28 with TRBJ1-2, with D possibly TRBD1 on 6 matching bases. CDR1 is MDHEN, CDR2 SYDVKM, per germline. V lost 3 bases and J 6 bases, leaving 14 bases between the germline ends. The CDR3 totals 14 residues. The CDR3 bases are TGTGCCAGCAGTTTTCGTACAGGGTGGGATGGCTACACCTTC. Its protein is CASSFRTGWDGYTF.

This sequence joins TRBV6-6 and TRBJ1-5, with D perhaps matching TRBD1 (6 bases). The V and J ends lost 0 bases and 4 bases respectively, with 7 bases between them. The CDR3 covers 14 residues. Germline CDR1 is MNHNY and CDR2 is SVGAGI (reference sequence). The CDR3 here is CASSYSTGNQPQHF. CDR3 sequence (DNA): TGTGCCAGCAGTTACTCCACAGGGAATCAGCCCCAGCATTTT.

V gene TRBV6-1 combines with J gene TRBJ2-3; D not resolved. The CDR3 covers 15 residues. Germline V lookup: CDR1 MNHNS, CDR2 SASEGT. The ends were cut back, 1 base at V and 1 base at J, with 9 bases in the middle. The CDR3 nucleotides are TGTGCCAGCAGTGAAGATAGCTTCGGCACAGATACGCAGTATTTT. Translating gives CASSEDSFGTDTQYF.

The V gene is TRBV7-8, the J gene TRBJ1-2; tentative D call: TRBD1 (6 bases). This CDR3 contains 14 residues. V was clipped by 3 bases and J by 8 bases, with 16 bases between them. Germline V gene data show CDR1 as SGHVS and CDR2 as FQNEAQ. The CDR3 sequence: CASSFGLLTGGYTF. The DNA for the CDR3 is TGTGCCAGCAGCTTCGGCCTATTGACAGGCGGCTACACCTTC.

The rearrangement joins TRBV2 to TRBJ2-1, with D perhaps TRBD1 (6 bases). V was shortened by 6 bases and J by 5 bases, with 20 bases between the two germline ends. Looked up from germline, CDR1 is SNHLY and CDR2 is FYNNEI. The CDR3 length is 16 residues. This CDR3 reads CASSRFSGQLNNEQFF. The CDR3 DNA reads as TGTGCCAGCAGCCGCTTTTCGGGACAACTCAACAATGAGCAGTTCTTC.

This chain uses TRBV10-3 with TRBJ2-1, with D unresolved. CDR1 is ENHRY and CDR2 is SYGVKD in the germline V gene. This CDR3 has 16 amino acids. V dropped 5 bases and J dropped 0 bases, with 14 bases sitting between them. CDR3 DNA sequence: TGTGCCATCAGTAGGTCAGGCCCGAGCTCCTACAATGAGCAGTTCTTC. Translated, it gives CAISRSGPSSYNEQFF.

The table lists this clone with a count of one. Other DNA sequences from this sample encode an identical CDR3 as well. The chain has TRBV29-1 and TRBJ1-1, with TRBD1 as a possible D gene (6 bases). Germline CDR1 is SQVTM and CDR2 is ANQGSEA. This CDR3 region has 14 residues. Trimming pared 3 bases from V and 5 bases from J, leaving 16 bases between. In DNA form, the CDR3 reads TGCAGCGTTGATAAGGGGGGGGGCGGAACTGAAGCTTTCTTT. Residues: CSVDKGGGGTEAFF. The full variable domain, in which reference TRBV29-1 and TRBJ1-1 provide the parts outside the CDR3, is SAVISQKPSRDICQRGTSLTIQCQVDSQVTMMFWYRQQPGQSLTLIATANQGSEATYESGFVIDKFPISRPNLTFSTLTVSNMSPEDSSIYLCSVDKGGGGTEAFFGQGTRLTVV.

CDR3 sequence: CASSNYRVFSYEQYF. The CDR3 bases are TGTGCCAGCAGCAATTACCGAGTTTTTTCCTACGAGCAGTACTTC. The genes are TRBV5-6 and TRBJ2-7; D is unclear. Trimming removed 4 bases from V and 1 base from J, with 15 bases in between. Per germline, CDR1 SGHDT and CDR2 YYEEEE. The CDR3 extends over 15 amino acids.

The V and J genes are TRBV9 and TRBJ1-2; 8 positions agree with TRBD1. CDR3 length equals 13 residues. Germline CDR1 SGDLS, CDR2 YYNGEE. Unmatched junction bases numbered 8, after V lost 1 base and J lost 12 bases. The CDR3 protein is CASSVLGQVDDTF. In nucleotides, the CDR3 is TGTGCCAGCAGCGTATTGGGACAGGTCGATGACACCTTC.

This sequence joins TRBV19 and TRBJ2-2, with 8 positions matching TRBD1. Germline-derived CDR1 and CDR2 are LNHDA and SQIVND (reference sequence). CDR3 size: 14 residues. V shed 5 bases and J 8 bases; nucleotides not matched to a gene: 7. CDR3 loop: CASSPGQGLGELFF. For the CDR3, the DNA is TGTGCCAGTAGTCCAGGACAGGGCTTGGGGGAGCTGTTTTTT.

The gene calls are TRBV5-1 and TRBJ2-6, with a possible D match to TRBD1 (6 bases). CDR1 and CDR2 from the germline V gene are SGHRS and YFSETQ. The V and J ends lost 2 bases and 2 bases respectively, with 8 bases between them. The CDR3 has 15 amino acids. CDR3 sequence: CASSFEGAGANVLTF. CDR3 DNA sequence: TGCGCCAGCAGCTTTGAGGGGGCTGGGGCCAACGTCCTGACTTTC.

The chain recombines TRBV27 with TRBJ2-7, with D hard to call. The V end lost 4 bases, the J end lost 6 bases, and 13 bases lay between the germline ends. CDR3 length equals 13 residues. CDR1 is MNHEY, CDR2 SMNVEV, per germline (reference sequence). This CDR3 reads CASSSYSGSEQYF. The CDR3 DNA is TGTGCCAGCAGTTCATACAGTGGCTCCGAGCAGTACTTC.

V gene TRBV7-9 combines with J gene TRBJ1-2, with 7 bases aligning to TRBD1. V shed 1 base, J shed 2 bases, and the junction held 4 bases outside the gene matches. This CDR3 spans 15 amino acids. CDR1 and CDR2 (germline): SEHNR, FQNEAQ (reference sequence). DNA for the CDR3: TGTGCCAGCAGCTTAGACGGGGGACAGAACTATGGCTACACCTTC. Protein product: CASSLDGGQNYGYTF.

CDR3 protein: CASSLSQGTGELFF. The CDR3 DNA follows: TGTGCCAGCAGCTTATCACAGGGGACCGGGGAGCTGTTTTTT. The chain joins TRBV7-9 to TRBJ2-2, with TRBD1 identical over 7 bases. The germline CDR1 and CDR2 sequences are SEHNR and FQNEAQ (reference sequence). Trimming removed 2 bases from V and 5 bases from J; junction bases left unmatched: 2. The CDR3 is 14 amino acids. The variable domain in full, completed from reference TRBV7-9 and TRBJ2-2, reads DTGVSQNPRHKITKRGQNVTFRCDPISEHNRLYWYRQTLGQGPEFLTYFQNEAQLEKSRLLSDRFSAERPKGSFSTLEIQRTEQGDSAMYLCASSLSQGTGELFFGEGSRLTVL.

The V call is TRBV10-2, the J call TRBJ1-2, with D perhaps TRBD1 (5 bases). V was trimmed by 0 bases and J by 8 bases, leaving 13 bases between them. Germline-derived CDR1 and CDR2 are WSHSY and SAAADI. There are 14 residues in the CDR3. CDR3 sequence reads: CASSESGGEDGYTF. The CDR3 region has the DNA TGCGCCAGCAGTGAGTCGGGAGGGGAAGACGGCTACACCTTC.

The chain combines TRBV27 with TRBJ1-1; D is perhaps TRBD1 (6 bases). CDR3 length equals 14 residues. The V gene's germline CDR1 is MNHEY and CDR2 SMNVEV (reference sequence). V was clipped by 2 bases and J by 1 base, with 8 bases between them. The CDR3 sequence: CASSLAGANTEAFF. As DNA, the CDR3 is TGTGCCAGCAGTTTAGCGGGGGCGAACACTGAAGCTTTCTTT.

The J gene is TRBJ1-2, the V gene TRBV5-4; 7 nucleotides align to TRBD1. CDR1 is SGHNT and CDR2 is YYREEE in the germline V gene (reference sequence). The CDR3 is 15 amino acids. The ends lost 4 bases at V and 4 bases at J; junction bases unmatched: 10. The CDR3 loop is CASSIDRANLYGYTF. DNA of the CDR3: TGTGCCAGCAGCATCGACAGGGCAAACCTCTATGGCTACACCTTC.

The rearrangement joins TRBV7-9 to TRBJ2-1; TRBD1 matches 8 bases. The CDR3 runs to 15 residues. Unmatched junction bases numbered 7, after V lost 5 bases and J lost 4 bases. Germline V gene sequence: CDR1 SEHNR, CDR2 FQNEAQ (reference sequence). CDR3 region: CASSPQGAGYNEQFF. CDR3 bases: TGTGCCAGCAGCCCCCAGGGGGCAGGATACAATGAGCAGTTCTTC.

J is TRBJ1-1 and V is TRBV15; the D gene is possibly TRBD1 (5 bases). CDR3 length equals 14 residues. Per germline, CDR1 LNHNV and CDR2 YYDKDF (reference sequence). Trimming took off 3 bases at V and 12 bases at J, with 20 bases between the two ends. The CDR3 DNA reads as TGTGCCACCAGCAGCTTGGGACTCCCCTATGGAACTTTCTTT. Encoded protein: CATSSLGLPYGTFF.

The J gene is TRBJ2-1, the V gene TRBV29-1, with 8 bases that match TRBD2. Germline lookup yields CDR1 SQVTM and CDR2 ANQGSEA. Unmatched junction bases numbered 9, after V lost 3 bases and J lost 5 bases. CDR3 length: 15 amino acids. This CDR3 is CSVDPLAGDDNEQFF. For the CDR3, the DNA is TGCAGCGTTGACCCCCTAGCGGGTGACGACAATGAGCAGTTCTTC.

In the case of this clone: The sample holds other DNA sequences that translate to the same CDR3. The CDR3, as DNA: TGTGCCTGGAGTGTACTGGGGGGAACTGAAGCTTTCTTT. Its protein product is CAWSVLGGTEAFF. This chain connects TRBV30 to TRBJ1-1; D perhaps matches TRBD1 (5 bases). The V end lost 0 bases, the J end lost 5 bases, and 10 bases lay between the germline ends. The CDR3 consists of 13 residues. Germline V lookup: CDR1 GTSNPN, CDR2 SVGIG (reference sequence).

The chain carries TRBV27 and TRBJ2-7; 12 bases map to TRBD2. CDR3 size: 14 residues. CDR1 is MNHEY and CDR2 is SMNVEV in the germline V gene (reference sequence). J gave up 4 bases and V 6 bases, and 4 bases lay outside the gene matches. The chain's CDR3 is CASSLGLAGYEQYF. The CDR3 DNA reads TGTGCCAGCAGCCTGGGACTAGCGGGTTACGAGCAGTACTTC.

This clone was counted once. The gene calls are TRBV27 and TRBJ2-7; 11 positions match TRBD1. Germline CDR1 MNHEY, CDR2 SMNVEV (reference sequence). The CDR3 has 15 residues. Trimming removed 6 bases from V and 3 bases from J; junction bases left unmatched: 7. The CDR3 region is CASSVTGTGGYEQYF. The CDR3 region has the DNA TGTGCCAGCAGCGTTACCGGGACAGGGGGCTACGAGCAGTACTTC.

The chain carries TRBV3-1 (or the pseudogene TRBV3-2) and TRBJ2-5, with D hard to call. The CDR3 has 15 amino acids. In germline, CDR1 is LGHDT, CDR2 YNNKEL (reference sequence). V dropped 1 base and J dropped 1 base, with 10 bases sitting between them. CDR3 DNA: TGTGCCAGCAGCCAAGGGCGTGGGCCCCAAGAGACCCAGTACTTC. It codes for CASSQGRGPQETQYF.

The chain combines TRBV19 with TRBJ2-7, with 9 bases identical to TRBD2. CDR1 is LNHDA, CDR2 SQIVND, per germline (reference sequence). J gave up 3 bases and V 9 bases, and 9 bases lay outside the gene matches. The CDR3 is 14 residues long. The CDR3: CASSPSGVLYEQYF. Written as DNA, the CDR3 is TGTGCCAGCTCGCCTAGCGGGGTCCTCTACGAGCAGTACTTC.